This entry lists 28 T cell receptor beta chains sequenced from one sample in a study of shared clonotypes between healthy human individuals (dated by TCRdb to the early 2020s). The protocol used for the library was the immunoSEQ multiplex PCR assay. The table was pulled from immuneACCESS by TCRdb, which kept in-frame rearrangements only. Such tables lose some clones; where checked, under half of the loss comes from unresolved V genes, and the rest has no known cause. This sample lists about 2.3 million clones; 90% to 95% were detected once. The ten largest make up 0.39% of the sample. Material for sequencing was naive CD4+ T cells from PBMCs. This specimen's cell subset or site label, interpreted: CD45RA+ positively selected. The receptors stem from a man between 18 and 29 years old in good health. Some clones in this sample may be carry-over from other donors' samples.

As regards this clone: Other nucleotide sequences from this sample produce the same CDR3. The rearrangement uses TRBV7-6 and TRBJ2-7; no firm D call. This CDR3 has 12 residues. V lost 0 bases and J lost 6, with 6 bases in between. Germline loops: CDR1 SGHVS, CDR2 FNYEAQ. The CDR3 nucleotides read TGTGCCAGCAGCTTAGCCTTGGGCGAGCAGTACTTC. As protein: CASSLALGEQYF. Supplemented by reference TRBV7-6 and TRBJ2-7, the full variable domain reads GAGVSQSPRYKVTKRGQDVALRCDPISGHVSLYWYRQALGQGPEFLTYFNYEAQQDKSGLPNDRFSAERPEGSISTLTIQRTEQRDSAMYRCASSLALGEQYFGPGTRLTVT.

The V call is TRBV30, the J call TRBJ2-7, with 11 bases fitting TRBD1. CDR1 and CDR2 (germline): GTSNPN, SVGIG (reference sequence). V was clipped by 3 bases and J by 5 bases; unmatched bases: 6. This CDR3 is built from 14 residues. The CDR3 coding sequence is TGTGCCTGGAGGAGGACAGGGGGCCACGACGAGCAGTACTTC. Amino acids: CAWRRTGGHDEQYF. The variable domain in full, completed from reference TRBV30 and TRBJ2-7, reads SQTIHQWPATLVQPVGSPLSLECTVEGTSNPNLYWYRQAAGRGLQLLFYSVGIGQISSEVPQNLSASRPQDRQFILSSKKLLLSDSGFYLCAWRRTGGHDEQYFGPGTRLTVT.

Turning to this clone: The sample holds other DNA sequences that translate to the same CDR3. The V gene is TRBV9, the J gene TRBJ2-1, with 7 bases aligning to TRBD2. Germline trimming cut 0 bases from V and 4 bases from J; bases unmatched to any gene: 4. The CDR3 loop spans 15 amino acids. The germline V gene encodes CDR1 SGDLS and CDR2 YYNGEE. CDR3 amino acids: CASSVAGGRYNEQFF. The CDR3, as DNA: TGTGCCAGCAGCGTAGCGGGAGGACGTTACAATGAGCAGTTCTTC.

This chain uses TRBV18 with TRBJ1-1; D possibly corresponds to TRBD1 (5 bases). CDR1 KGHSH and CDR2 LQKENI come from the germline V gene. The CDR3 runs to 16 residues. V lost 3 bases to trimming and J lost 5 bases, with 19 bases between them. Here the CDR3 reads CASSPGPLFRGTEAFF. CDR3 DNA: TGTGCCAGCTCACCGGGACCTTTATTCCGCGGGACTGAAGCTTTCTTT.

The chain combines TRBV9 with TRBJ2-5; D is possibly TRBD2 (7 bases). CDR3 size: 17 residues. V lost 3 bases and J 5 bases, leaving 23 bases between the germline ends. Germline V gene data show CDR1 as SGDLS and CDR2 as YYNGEE. The chain's CDR3 is CASSEVGASGPWETQYF. The CDR3 DNA is TGTGCCAGCAGCGAGGTGGGGGCTAGCGGCCCCTGGGAGACCCAGTACTTC.

This clone was observed once. The chain combines TRBV5-1 with TRBJ2-7; D not resolved. The CDR3 is made up of 12 amino acids. Trimming stripped 4 bases from V and 2 bases from J, with 7 bases between. The germline V gene encodes CDR1 SGHRS and CDR2 YFSETQ. CDR3 coding DNA: TGCGCCAGCAGCGCAGGCCCCTACGAGCAGTACTTC. Its translation is CASSAGPYEQYF.

Notes on this clone: This specimen includes other DNA sequences encoding the same CDR3. This chain connects TRBV9 to TRBJ2-7; D gene uncertain. Deletions cut 0 bases from V and 0 bases from J, with 7 bases between. The CDR3 sequence is 14 residues long. The V gene's germline CDR1 is SGDLS and CDR2 YYNGEE. In DNA form, the CDR3 reads TGTGCCAGCAGCGTAGATGGCGGCTCCTACGAGCAGTACTTC. The encoded protein is CASSVDGGSYEQYF.

This chain connects TRBV19 to TRBJ2-3, with TRBD2 matching over 10 bases. V shed 10 bases, J shed 0 bases, and the junction held 7 bases outside the gene matches. The CDR3 contains 15 residues. CDR1 is LNHDA, CDR2 SQIVND, per germline (reference sequence). The CDR3 protein is CATLAGADSTDTQYF. The CDR3 DNA reads TGTGCCACGCTAGCGGGAGCGGACAGCACAGATACGCAGTATTTT.

This sequence joins TRBV19 and TRBJ1-2; 8 bases fit TRBD1. This CDR3 contains 13 residues. Germline V gene sequence: CDR1 LNHDA, CDR2 SQIVND (reference sequence). V dropped 10 bases and J dropped 7; count of bases not matched to a gene: 11. The CDR3 here is CAIGPGTGGGYTF. For the CDR3, the DNA is TGTGCCATAGGACCCGGGACAGGAGGTGGCTACACCTTC.

The J gene is TRBJ1-4, the V gene TRBV2, with D unresolved. The CDR3 loop spans 12 amino acids. Germline V gene data show CDR1 as SNHLY and CDR2 as FYNNEI. With 6 bases removed from V and 5 bases from J, the gap between germline ends came to 7 bases. As DNA, the CDR3 is TGTGCCAGCAGACTCATAAATGAAAAACTGTTTTTT. Translating gives CASRLINEKLFF.

The chain couples TRBV28 to TRBJ2-3; D uncertain. The CDR3 is made up of 16 amino acids. Looked up from germline, CDR1 is MDHEN and CDR2 is SYDVKM. V lost 2 bases and J lost 2, with 14 bases in between. The chain's CDR3 is CASSLTPLEYTDTQYF. In DNA, the CDR3 is TGTGCCAGCAGTTTAACCCCCCTCGAGTACACAGATACGCAGTATTTT. The full variable domain, rest sourced from reference TRBV28 and TRBJ2-3, is DVKVTQSSRYLVKRTGEKVFLECVQDMDHENMFWYRQDPGLGLRLIYFSYDVKMKEKGDIPEGYSVSREKKERFSLILESASTNQTSMYLCASSLTPLEYTDTQYFGPGTRLTVL.

This clone was seen a few times. The chain joins TRBV5-1 to TRBJ2-2; D unresolved. Germline CDR1 and CDR2: SGHRS and YFSETQ. V gave up 0 bases and J gave up 1 base, with 7 bases separating them. The CDR3 loop spans 15 amino acids. Written as DNA, the CDR3 is TGCGCCAGCAGCTTGGACAGCCAGAACACCGGGGAGCTGTTTTTT. Its protein product is CASSLDSQNTGELFF.

The V and J genes are TRBV27 and TRBJ2-1; 9 bases agree with TRBD1. CDR1 MNHEY and CDR2 SMNVEV come from the germline V gene (reference sequence). The CDR3 runs to 15 residues. Losses at the gene ends were 1 base for V and 8 bases for J; bases not matched to a gene: 6. The CDR3 reads CASSLLTGGTDEQFF. The CDR3, as DNA: TGTGCCAGCAGTTTATTGACAGGGGGTACGGATGAGCAGTTCTTC.

The CDR3 sequence: CAISETINLLNTEAFF. The CDR3 region has the DNA TGTGCCATCAGTGAGACAATCAATCTATTGAACACTGAAGCTTTCTTT. The rearrangement links TRBV10-3 to TRBJ1-1; unclear D gene. Germline CDR1 is ENHRY and CDR2 is SYGVKD. CDR3 length equals 16 residues. The V end lost 2 bases, the J end lost 0 bases, and 13 bases lay between the germline ends.

This clone has only one observation. The V call is TRBV14, the J call TRBJ2-7; 9 nucleotides align to TRBD1. Germline CDR1 is SGHDN and CDR2 is FVKESK. With V trimmed by 5 bases and J by 2 bases, 7 bases remained unmatched. The CDR3 is 15 amino acids. The CDR3 bases are TGTGCCAGCAGCGGCCCGGGACAGGGTCCCTACGAGCAGTACTTC. Its protein is CASSGPGQGPYEQYF.

V usage is TRBV11-3 and J usage is TRBJ1-1, with D maybe TRBD1 (5 bases). V was trimmed by 1 base and J by 0 bases, leaving 9 bases between them. The germline V gene has CDR1 SGHNT and CDR2 YENEEA. The CDR3 runs 15 residues. CDR3 nucleotides: TGTGCCAGCAGCTTAGGGGGGACGATGAACACTGAAGCTTTCTTT. It specifies CASSLGGTMNTEAFF.

The chain carries TRBV2 and TRBJ1-2; no firm D call. Deletions cut 3 bases from V and 2 bases from J, with 16 bases between. This CDR3 is built from 16 residues. Germline V CDR1 and CDR2: SNHLY, FYNNEI. As DNA, the CDR3 is TGTGCCAGCAGTGATGATATATTCGAGATAAACTATGGCTACACCTTC. Amino acid sequence: CASSDDIFEINYGYTF.

This clone was seen once. CDR3 loop: CASSLDRTSTDTQYF. CDR3 bases: TGCGCCAGCAGCTTGGACAGGACTAGCACAGATACGCAGTATTTT. The chain carries TRBV5-1 and TRBJ2-3; TRBD1 or TRBD2 may be the D gene (5 bases each). The V and J ends lost 0 bases and 0 bases respectively, with 8 bases between them. CDR1 is SGHRS, CDR2 YFSETQ, per germline. The CDR3 is made up of 15 amino acids. Using reference TRBV5-1 and TRBJ2-3 for the parts outside the CDR3, the full variable domain is KAGVTQTPRYLIKTRGQQVTLSCSPISGHRSVSWYQQTPGQGLQFLFEYFSETQRNKGNFPGRFSGRQFSNSRSEMNVSTLELGDSALYLCASSLDRTSTDTQYFGPGTRLTVL.

The gene calls are TRBV2 and TRBJ2-5; D gene unclear. The J call is in doubt because the DNA end fits TRBJ2-7 better. CDR1 and CDR2 from the germline V gene are SNHLY and FYNNEI. The CDR3 sequence is 11 residues long. As DNA, the CDR3 is TGTGCCAGCAGTACCGGCTACGAGCAGTACTTC. Its translation: CASSTGYEQYF.

The V gene is TRBV15, the J gene TRBJ2-1; 10 nucleotides align to TRBD1. CDR3 size: 15 residues. V gave up 0 bases and J gave up 8 bases; unmatched junction bases: 4. In germline, CDR1 is LNHNV, CDR2 YYDKDF (reference sequence). The DNA for the CDR3 is TGTGCCACCAGCAGAGATGGCGACAGGGGGCATGAGCAGTTCTTC. Translating it yields CATSRDGDRGHEQFF.

To note about this clone: This specimen includes other DNA sequences encoding the same CDR3. The V gene is TRBV27, the J gene TRBJ2-5; a weak D match, TRBD2 (6 bases). Germline loops: CDR1 MNHEY, CDR2 SMNVEV (reference sequence). V was cut by 8 bases and J by 4 bases, with 8 bases left in between. The CDR3 consists of 11 residues. CDR3 sequence (DNA): TGTGCCAGCCGGCGGGGAGAGACCCAGTACTTC. This translates into CASRRGETQYF.

This clone was counted once. The genes are TRBV19 and TRBJ1-4; TRBD1 matches at 7 bases. Germline loops: CDR1 LNHDA, CDR2 SQIVND (reference sequence). This CDR3 region has 14 residues. Losses at the gene ends were 6 bases for V and 2 bases for J; bases not matched to a gene: 3. The DNA for the CDR3 is TGTGCCAGTAGAACCAGGGGGACTAATGAAAAACTGTTTTTT. Its translation: CASRTRGTNEKLFF. Variable domain in full (rest from reference TRBV19 and TRBJ1-4): DGGITQSPKYLFRKEGQNVTLSCEQNLNHDAMYWYRQDPGQGLRLIYYSQIVNDFQKGDIAEGYSVSREKKESFPLTVTSAQKNPTAFYLCASRTRGTNEKLFFGSGTQLSVL.

The chain uses TRBV19 and TRBJ2-5, with D possibly being TRBD2 (5 bases). Trimming stripped 3 bases from V and 7 bases from J, with 12 bases between. Germline V gives CDR1 LNHDA, CDR2 SQIVND (reference sequence). CDR3 length: 13 residues. CDR3 sequence: CASSIEGGGTQYF. DNA of the CDR3: TGTGCCAGTAGTATCGAAGGAGGTGGGACCCAGTACTTC.

V gene TRBV2 combines with J gene TRBJ1-1; a weak D match, TRBD1 (5 bases). CDR1 is SNHLY and CDR2 is FYNNEI in the germline V gene. CDR3 length: 14 amino acids. Trimming removed 7 bases from V and 1 base from J, with 13 bases in between. In DNA form, the CDR3 reads TGTGCCAGCACCGGGGGACGGCGGAACACTGAAGCTTTCTTT. Translation: CASTGGRRNTEAFF.

This clone appeared once. The CDR3 sequence: CASTDRATNEKLFF. Here the CDR3 DNA reads TGTGCCAGTACTGACAGGGCAACTAATGAAAAACTGTTTTTT. The chain employs TRBV19 and TRBJ1-4; TRBD1 matches 7 bases. Germline V gene sequence: CDR1 LNHDA, CDR2 SQIVND (reference sequence). CDR3 length: 14 residues. The V and J ends lost 7 bases and 0 bases, in that order; junction bases with no gene match: 2.

The chain couples TRBV7-2 to TRBJ2-5, with a weak D call TRBD2 (6 bases). The germline CDR1 and CDR2 sequences are SGHTA and FQGNSA. Trimming took off 5 bases at V and 5 bases at J, with 15 bases between the two ends. CDR3 length equals 14 residues. The CDR3 protein is CASSPGLSQETQYF. In DNA, the CDR3 is TGTGCCAGCAGCCCAGGACTATCTCAGGAGACCCAGTACTTC.

V gene TRBV4-1 combines with J gene TRBJ1-4; TRBD1 might be the D (6 bases). Trimming cost V 1 base and J 4 bases, with 10 bases left between them. The length of the CDR3 is 15 residues. Per the germline V gene, CDR1 is MGHRA and CDR2 is YSYEKL. CDR3 coding DNA: TGCGCCAGCAGCCAAGGGCAGGGGCTTAATGAAAAACTGTTTTTT. Translated, it gives CASSQGQGLNEKLFF.

This chain joins TRBV7-3 and TRBJ2-1, with 9 bases fitting TRBD2. Germline V gives CDR1 SGHTA, CDR2 FQGTGA. The V and J ends lost 5 bases and 5 bases, in that order; junction bases with no gene match: 7. CDR3 length: 15 amino acids. The CDR3 DNA follows: TGTGCCAGCAGCGAGGAGGGACTAGCCAACAATGAGCAGTTCTTC. This codes for CASSEEGLANNEQFF. Based on the CDR3 plus reference TRBV7-3 and TRBJ2-1, the full variable domain is GAGVSQTPSNKVTEKGKYVELRCDPISGHTALYWYRQSLGQGPEFLIYFQGTGAADDSGLPNDRFFAVRPEGSVSTLKIQRTERGDSAVYLCASSEEGLANNEQFFGPGTRLTVL.